This TCR beta chain was sequenced during a study of cytomegalovirus exposure and HLA in healthy donors. On this clone itself: Its antigen is undetermined. The sample contains more than one DNA sequence encoding this CDR3.

Findings and caveats of the study: As a later analysis revealed, the rate of TCR association differed by HLA locus, with DRB1 most and HLA-C fewest. Analyses of presence and absence presupposed an approximately uniform sequencing depth across donors. A list of 164 TCR beta chains associated with cytomegalovirus was given.

Use of 60 Vbeta and 13 Jbeta primers characterized the PCR. Generated by immunoSEQ multiplex PCR, the TCRdb table keeps only in-frame clones and is missing some. Of some 180,000 clones in the sample, approximately 82% were seen once. The material sequenced was PBMCs. The TCR originated in a man between 40 and 49 years old in good health and CMV-seropositive.

The CDR3 loop is CASSLAGETQYF. The CDR3, as DNA: TGCGCCAGCAGCTTGGCCGGGGAGACCCAGTACTTC. The V gene is TRBV5-1, the J gene TRBJ2-5; D is ambiguous. The V gene's germline CDR1 is SGHRS and CDR2 YFSETQ. CDR3 length: 12 amino acids. The V end lost 0 bases, the J end lost 5 bases, and 5 bases lay between the germline ends.